This entry concerns a single T cell receptor (beta chain). Its cognate antigen is unknown. Looked up from germline, CDR1 is LNHDA and CDR2 is SQIVND (reference sequence). V lost 6 bases to trimming and J lost 6 bases, with 21 bases between them. This CDR3 region has 15 residues. The sample belongs to a study of cytotoxic CD8 clonotypes in ibrutinib-treated CLL. The study's findings and limits: Public clonotypes proved infrequent, and on treatment they shrank or remained steady.

Libraries were prepared by immunoSEQ multiplex PCR; TCRdb keeps only in-frame clonotypes and omits some of them. The table shows about 160,000 clones, with 84% occurring only once. This sequence joins TRBV19 and TRBJ2-7; D is possibly TRBD2 (6 bases). This specimen consisted of PBMCs, obtained after 24 months of ibrutinib treatment. The receptor comes from a human donor with chronic lymphocytic leukemia. CDR3 in DNA: TGTGCCAGTAGGCACACTAGCCGGGATCCAAGCGAGCAGTACTTC. It translates to CASRHTSRDPSEQYF. Full variable domain (remainder filled in from reference TRBV19 and TRBJ2-7): DGGITQSPKYLFRKEGQNVTLSCEQNLNHDAMYWYRQDPGQGLRLIYYSQIVNDFQKGDIAEGYSVSREKKESFPLTVTSAQKNPTAFYLCASRHTSRDPSEQYFGPGTRLTVT.